This T cell receptor (beta chain) is drawn from a study of T cell repertoires in cytomegalovirus infection. This clonotype was recorded many times. Antigen: not known. One entry per CDR3 protein, called by TCRdb with MiXCR from the reads. The table includes 55,000 to 70,000 distinct CDR3 sequences, about a third detected once. This sequence was found in a human donor in good health (CMV status not recorded). Some clones in this sample may be carry-over from other donors' samples. Material: PBMCs, sequenced either directly or after in vitro stimulation (not recorded which).

Here the CDR3 reads CSARDLLEETQYF. CDR3 DNA sequence: TGCAGTGCTAGAGATCTCTTGGAAGAGACCCAGTACTTC. The chain recombines TRBV20-1 with TRBJ2-5; no clear D. Deletions cut 0 bases from V and 3 bases from J, with 8 bases between. The germline CDR1 and CDR2 sequences are DFQATT and SNEGSKA (reference sequence). The CDR3 length is 13 residues.